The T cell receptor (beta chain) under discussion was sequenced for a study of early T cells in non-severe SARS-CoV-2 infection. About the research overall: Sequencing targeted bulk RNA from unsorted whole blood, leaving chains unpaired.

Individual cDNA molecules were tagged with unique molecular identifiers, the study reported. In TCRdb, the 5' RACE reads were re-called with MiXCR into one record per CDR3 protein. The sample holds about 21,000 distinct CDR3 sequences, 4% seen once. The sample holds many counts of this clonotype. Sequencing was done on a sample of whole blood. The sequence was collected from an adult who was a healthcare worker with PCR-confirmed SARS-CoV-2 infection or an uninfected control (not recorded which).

CDR3 residues: CSAPRGLAGLSTDTQYF. CDR3 DNA: TGCAGTGCGCCCCGCGGACTAGCGGGGCTAAGCACAGATACGCAGTATTTT. The chain carries TRBV20-1 and TRBJ2-3; 12 bases are shared with TRBD2. Germline CDR1 is DFQATT and CDR2 is SNEGSKA (reference sequence). The CDR3 runs to 17 residues. V shed 6 bases, J shed 0 bases, and the junction held 10 bases outside the gene matches.